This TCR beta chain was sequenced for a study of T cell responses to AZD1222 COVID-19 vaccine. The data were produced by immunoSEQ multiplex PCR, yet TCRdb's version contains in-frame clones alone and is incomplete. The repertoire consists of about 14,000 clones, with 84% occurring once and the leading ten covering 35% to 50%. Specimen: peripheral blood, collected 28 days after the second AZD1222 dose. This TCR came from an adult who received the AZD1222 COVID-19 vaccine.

As DNA, the CDR3 is TGTGCCAGCTCGCGGACACAGAACACTGAAGCTTTCTTT. Amino acid sequence: CASSRTQNTEAFF. V and J are TRBV18 and TRBJ1-1; TRBD1 might be the D (5 bases). Germline CDR1 KGHSH, CDR2 LQKENI. V was pared by 6 bases and J by 1 base, with 9 bases between. The CDR3 sequence is 13 residues long.